The rows below give T cell receptor beta chains drawn from one sample of a study of tumor and adjacent non-tumor tissue in lung cancer. TCRdb itself ran the multiplex PCR reads through MiXCR, one entry per CDR3 protein. The sample has about 93,000 distinct CDR3 sequences, approximately 70% seen once. Input material: lung tumor tissue. Source of these receptors: a man aged 60 to 69 with non-small cell lung cancer. The CDR3 runs from the conserved cysteine through the conserved F or W.

V gene	CDR3 length	J gene	CDR3 protein
TRBV5-1	15	TRBJ2-7	CASSLERGASYEQYF
TRBV11-2	19	TRBJ2-7	CASSLNFLAGQKWGVEQYF
TRBV6-1	14	TRBJ1-6	CASRAVQNNSPLHF
TRBV7-9	16	TRBJ1-3	CASSLVGGISGNTIYF
TRBV6-2/TRBV6-3	17	TRBJ2-7	CATSYSNAGTGNYEQYF
TRBV12-3/TRBV12-4	15	TRBJ1-6	CASSQGGNYNSLLHF
TRBV29-1	15	TRBJ2-1	CSVEVFAGGYNKEFF
TRBV6-6	12	TRBJ2-1	CASGYIANEQFF
TRBV7-9	15	TRBJ1-6	CASNKPGTGGSPLHF
TRBV20-1	14	TRBJ2-5	CSTTKAEEEGTQYF
TRBV12-3/TRBV12-4	15	TRBJ2-4	CSSSSLGTGEGIQYF
TRBV20-1	16	TRBJ2-3	CSARVTQRGSTDTQYF
TRBV11-2	15	TRBJ2-5	CASSLGGPVQETQCF
TRBV11-2	15	TRBJ2-5	CASSLGGPVLETQYF
TRBV29-1	13	TRBJ1-6	CSVLERVDSPLHF
TRBV12-3/TRBV12-4	12	TRBJ1-5	CASSSGQEPQHF
TRBV6-5	13	TRBJ2-1	CVSSYQGGNKQFF
TRBV5-6	16	TRBJ2-3	CASSLEEAGGADTQYF
TRBV10-3	14	TRBJ1-3	CAIMAGSSANTIYF
TRBV4-3	12	TRBJ1-4	CASSHRGEKLFF
TRBV12-3/TRBV12-4	15	TRBJ2-5	CASSPGQGAGETQYF
TRBV4-1	14	TRBJ1-2	CASSRARGAEGYTF
TRBV12-3/TRBV12-4	14	TRBJ2-1	CASSPPGTKDEQFF
TRBV7-9	20	TRBJ2-1	CVNSLELGLAAGRRYNEQFF
TRBV29-1	12	TRBJ2-1	CSVDEGGDEQIF
TRBV4-1	16	TRBJ2-1	CAGSHVMRESYNEQFF
TRBV11-1	15	TRBJ2-1	CANSHGTSGSHEKIF
TRBV29-1	13	TRBJ1-3	CSVGQSGGNTIYF
TRBV29-1	14	TRBJ1-1	CSAGTGGANTEAFF
TRBV29-1	10	TRBJ2-5	CSVAVETKYF
TRBV11-3	12	TRBJ1-2	CASSGNRGDYTF
TRBV5-4	13	TRBJ2-4	CASSDDSKNIQYF
TRBV12-3/TRBV12-4	17	TRBJ2-6	CASSQDRVLSGANVLTF
TRBV29-1	14	TRBJ2-2	CSVGSVSNTGELFF
TRBV4-1	16	.	CAISQDHETSIYEQFF
TRBV12-3/TRBV12-4	17	TRBJ2-1	CASSRTSGISSYNEQFF
TRBV7-9	15	TRBJ2-1	CASSHLAGVFNEQFF